Sequencing of this T cell receptor (beta chain) was carried out in a study of blood T cells in healthy people across ages. Through a sample-barcoded 5' primer and a J-beta primer mix, a second PCR was run for 7 to 11 cycles. Using its own MiXCR run on the 5' RACE reads, TCRdb lists one record per CDR3 protein. The data contain 650,000 to 800,000 distinct CDR3 sequences, roughly 44% of them seen just once; the ten biggest clones take up roughly 19%. Trimming took off 5 bases at V and 0 bases at J, with 15 bases between the two ends. Germline V gene sequence: CDR1 SGHRS, CDR2 YFSETQ. The CDR3 runs to 16 residues.

The sample comprised blood. This sequence joins TRBV5-1 and TRBJ2-4, with D perhaps TRBD2 (5 bases). The sequence was collected from a man aged 60 to 75 in good health. CDR3 DNA sequence: TGCGCCAGCAGAACGGAACCGGGATTAGCCAAAAACATTCAGTACTTC. This encodes CASRTEPGLAKNIQYF.